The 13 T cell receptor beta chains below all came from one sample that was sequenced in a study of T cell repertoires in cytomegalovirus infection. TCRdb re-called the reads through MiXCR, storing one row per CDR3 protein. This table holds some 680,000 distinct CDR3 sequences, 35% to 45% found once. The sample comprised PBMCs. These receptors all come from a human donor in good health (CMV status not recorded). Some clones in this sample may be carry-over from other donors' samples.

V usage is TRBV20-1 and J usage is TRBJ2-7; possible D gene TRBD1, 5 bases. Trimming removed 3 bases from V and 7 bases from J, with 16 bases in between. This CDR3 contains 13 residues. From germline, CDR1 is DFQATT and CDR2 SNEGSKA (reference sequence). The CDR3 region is CSASGQGIHEQYF. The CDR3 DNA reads TGCAGTGCTAGTGGGCAGGGTATTCATGAGCAGTACTTC.

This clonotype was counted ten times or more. The CDR3 DNA sequence: TGTGCCAGCAGATTACAGGGTTCTCTCAATCAGCCCCAGCATTTT. Its translation: CASRLQGSLNQPQHF. The chain uses TRBV28 and TRBJ1-5; tentatively, D is TRBD1 (6 bases). Germline V CDR1 and CDR2: MDHEN, SYDVKM. The CDR3 spans 15 residues. Trimming removed 6 bases at V and 3 bases at J, with 15 bases between.

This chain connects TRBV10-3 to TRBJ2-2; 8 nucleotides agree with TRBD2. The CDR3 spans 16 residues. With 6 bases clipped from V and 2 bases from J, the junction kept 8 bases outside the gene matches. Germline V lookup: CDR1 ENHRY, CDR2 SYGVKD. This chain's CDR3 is CAIRRTSGINTGELFF. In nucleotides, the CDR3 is TGTGCCATCAGGCGAACTAGCGGTATAAACACCGGGGAGCTGTTTTTT.

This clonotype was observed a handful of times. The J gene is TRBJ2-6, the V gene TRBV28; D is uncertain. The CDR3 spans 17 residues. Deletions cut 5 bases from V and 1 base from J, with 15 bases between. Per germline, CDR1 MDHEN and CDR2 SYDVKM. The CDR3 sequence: CASSGWEGSSGANVLTF. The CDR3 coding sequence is TGTGCCAGCAGTGGGTGGGAAGGTTCTTCTGGGGCCAACGTCCTGACTTTC.

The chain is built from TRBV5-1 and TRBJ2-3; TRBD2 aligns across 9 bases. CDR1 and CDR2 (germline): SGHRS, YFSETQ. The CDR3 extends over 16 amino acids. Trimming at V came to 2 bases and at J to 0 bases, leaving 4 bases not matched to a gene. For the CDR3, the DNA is TGCGCCAGCAGCTTTGCGGGGGGGACTAGCACAGATACGCAGTATTTT. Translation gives CASSFAGGTSTDTQYF.

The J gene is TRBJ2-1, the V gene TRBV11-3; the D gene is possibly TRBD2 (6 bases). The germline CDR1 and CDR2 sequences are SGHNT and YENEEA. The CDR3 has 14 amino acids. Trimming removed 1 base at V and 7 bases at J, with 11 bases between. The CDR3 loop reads CASSLAGVWNEQFF. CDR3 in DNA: TGTGCCAGCAGCTTAGCGGGAGTATGGAATGAGCAGTTCTTC.

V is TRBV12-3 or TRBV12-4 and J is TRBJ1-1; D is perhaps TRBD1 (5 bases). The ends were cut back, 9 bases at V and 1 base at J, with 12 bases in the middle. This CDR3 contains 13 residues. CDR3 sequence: CASVKRGNTEAFF. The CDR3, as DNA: TGTGCCAGTGTCAAAAGGGGGAACACTGAAGCTTTCTTT.

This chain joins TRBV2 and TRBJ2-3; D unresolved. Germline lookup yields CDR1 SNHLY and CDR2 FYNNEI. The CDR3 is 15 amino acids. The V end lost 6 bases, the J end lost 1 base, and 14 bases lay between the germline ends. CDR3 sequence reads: CASSLLTGGTDTQYF. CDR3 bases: TGTGCCAGCAGCTTACTTACTGGGGGCACAGATACGCAGTATTTT.

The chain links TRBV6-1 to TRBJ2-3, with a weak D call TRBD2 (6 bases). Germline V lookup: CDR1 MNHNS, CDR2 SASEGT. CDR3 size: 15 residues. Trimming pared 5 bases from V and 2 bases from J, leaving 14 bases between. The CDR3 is CASSRGGSTTDTQYF. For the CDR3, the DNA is TGTGCCAGCAGTAGGGGAGGCTCAACCACAGATACGCAGTATTTT.

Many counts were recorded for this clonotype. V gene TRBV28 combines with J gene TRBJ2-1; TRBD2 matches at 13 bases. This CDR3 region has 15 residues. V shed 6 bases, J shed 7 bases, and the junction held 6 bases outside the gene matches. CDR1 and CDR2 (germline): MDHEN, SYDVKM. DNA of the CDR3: TGTGCCAGCAGCCCCGGGACTAGCGGGATAAATGAGCAGTTCTTC. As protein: CASSPGTSGINEQFF.

DNA for the CDR3: TGTGCCAGCGATACTGACAGTGCCTCATACAATGAGCAGTTCTTC. As protein: CASDTDSASYNEQFF. The chain joins TRBV12-3 or TRBV12-4 to TRBJ2-1; possibly TRBD1 for D (5 bases). Trimming pared 8 bases from V and 4 bases from J, leaving 18 bases between. The CDR3 spans 15 residues.

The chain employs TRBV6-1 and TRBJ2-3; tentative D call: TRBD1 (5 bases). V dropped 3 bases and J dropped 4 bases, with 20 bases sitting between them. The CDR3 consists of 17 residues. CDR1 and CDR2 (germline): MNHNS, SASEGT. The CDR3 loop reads CASSENLGQWYSDTQYF. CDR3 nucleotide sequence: TGTGCCAGCAGTGAGAATCTTGGACAATGGTACTCAGATACGCAGTATTTT.

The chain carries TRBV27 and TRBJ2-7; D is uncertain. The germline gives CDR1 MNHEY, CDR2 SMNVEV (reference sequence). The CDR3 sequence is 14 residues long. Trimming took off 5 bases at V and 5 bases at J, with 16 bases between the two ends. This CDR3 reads CASSRYDVGDEQYF. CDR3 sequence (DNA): TGTGCCAGCAGTCGATATGATGTTGGCGACGAGCAGTACTTC.